This is a list of T cell receptor beta chains from one sample in a study of regulatory T cells in long-lasting Graves disease. TCRdb ran MiXCR on the multiplex PCR reads and lists one entry per CDR3 protein. The table lists approximately 560,000 distinct CDR3 sequences, 15% to 20% of them singletons, with around 13% in the top ten. These same records also appear under a second study, on T cells in Graves' hyperthyroidism and ophthalmopathy.

Sequencing was performed on peripheral blood mononuclear cells (PBMCs), taken at new diagnosis, from a patient treated with antithyroid drugs. Every receptor here comes from a man aged 18 to 35 with Graves disease. Each CDR3 is given with its conserved first and last residue. The order of the fields is clone size, V gene, CDR3 protein. Rows may omit the clone size; those that give it use once, few, many or a size class.

clone size: few
V gene: TRBV6-9
CDR3 protein: CASSYSSGTDYSYEQYF

clone size: NA
V gene: TRBV4-2
CDR3 protein: CASSQVYREVNEQFF

clone size: NA
V gene: TRBV10-2
CDR3 protein: CASSTSGSVTGELFF

clone size: NA
V gene: TRBV5-5
CDR3 protein: CASTVGVREAFF

clone size: many
V gene: TRBV20-1
CDR3 protein: CSARGNRGPYYEQYF

clone size: many
V gene: TRBV28
CDR3 protein: CASSDDRGRYYEQYF

clone size: NA
V gene: TRBV28
CDR3 protein: CASSLSGGREAFF

clone size: many
V gene: TRBV30
CDR3 protein: CAWSGHSGSTGELFF

clone size: NA
V gene: TRBV20-1
CDR3 protein: CSAPHPGLAGVGELFF

clone size: NA
V gene: TRBV4-1
CDR3 protein: CASSKDETSGRGEQYF

clone size: few
V gene: TRBV19
CDR3 protein: CATSSGRAYEQYF

clone size: many
V gene: TRBV2
CDR3 protein: CASRRNRGTGELFF

clone size: NA
V gene: TRBV19
CDR3 protein: CASSIKGWNTGELFF

clone size: many
V gene: TRBV12-3/TRBV12-4
CDR3 protein: CASSLQEEGEQFF

clone size: many
V gene: TRBV27
CDR3 protein: CASSSQGGHDGYTF

clone size: many
V gene: TRBV7-9
CDR3 protein: CASSATGGRTQETQYF

clone size: many
V gene: TRBV6-2/TRBV6-3
CDR3 protein: CASSYQPGTGGTDTQYF

clone size: many
V gene: TRBV27
CDR3 protein: CASSPSRGRSYNSPLHF

clone size: NA
V gene: TRBV13
CDR3 protein: CASSATGAQVEKLFF

clone size: few
V gene: TRBV20-1
CDR3 protein: CSASIATSGSRDTQYF

clone size: NA
V gene: TRBV25-1
CDR3 protein: CASSELGREGEKLFF

clone size: NA
V gene: TRBV19
CDR3 protein: CASSSNGDIRQPQHF